This T cell receptor beta chain was found in a study of cytomegalovirus exposure and HLA in healthy donors. Study conclusions and caveats: Despite most TCR sequences being rare, some public TCRs occurred in many donors. Immune exposure was documented only through CMV serostatus. As a later analysis showed, a missense DCLRE1C variant was linked to trimming of TCR beta V- and J-genes. Another analysis was done later, and it associated 15,000 to 20,000 TCR beta sequences with HLA alleles at 0.05 false discovery rate.

PCR primers comprised 60 Vbeta and 13 Jbeta primers. TCRdb's copy holds only in-frame clones and misses some; the assay was immunoSEQ multiplex PCR. Of around 64,000 clones in the sample, around 74% were seen once. CDR3 length equals 16 residues. CDR1 and CDR2 from the germline V gene are GTSNPN and SVGIG (reference sequence). V lost 0 bases and J 2 bases, leaving 16 bases between the germline ends. Concerning this clone: What it binds is unknown.

The origin of this receptor is a woman in her twenties or thirties in good health and CMV-seropositive. What was sequenced was PBMCs. The V gene is TRBV30, the J gene TRBJ1-2; a possible D gene is TRBD1 (5 bases). Here the CDR3 reads CAWSVRSSGGNYGYTF. As DNA, the CDR3 is TGTGCCTGGAGTGTGCGATCCTCCGGGGGAAACTATGGCTACACCTTC. Drawing the rest from reference TRBV30 and TRBJ1-2, the complete variable domain is SQTIHQWPATLVQPVGSPLSLECTVEGTSNPNLYWYRQAAGRGLQLLFYSVGIGQISSEVPQNLSASRPQDRQFILSSKKLLLSDSGFYLCAWSVRSSGGNYGYTFGSGTRLTVV.